The present T cell receptor beta chain was sequenced within a study of blood T cell repertoires in COVID-19. There are 12 residues in the CDR3. The trim removed 4 bases at V and 7 bases at J, leaving 1 base unmatched. In germline, CDR1 is SGHRS, CDR2 YFSETQ. Using immunoSEQ multiplex PCR, the repertoire was profiled, and TCRdb retains in-frame clones only, with some absent. The sample consists of roughly 260,000 clones, about 88% of them appearing once. The specimen sequenced was peripheral blood. This sequence originates from a man aged 60 to 75 who had recovered from COVID-19. The V gene is TRBV5-1, the J gene TRBJ1-4, with 7 bases that match TRBD1. In nucleotides, the CDR3 is TGCGCCAGCAGCGGGGACAGTGAAAAACTGTTTTTT. This gives the protein CASSGDSEKLFF.